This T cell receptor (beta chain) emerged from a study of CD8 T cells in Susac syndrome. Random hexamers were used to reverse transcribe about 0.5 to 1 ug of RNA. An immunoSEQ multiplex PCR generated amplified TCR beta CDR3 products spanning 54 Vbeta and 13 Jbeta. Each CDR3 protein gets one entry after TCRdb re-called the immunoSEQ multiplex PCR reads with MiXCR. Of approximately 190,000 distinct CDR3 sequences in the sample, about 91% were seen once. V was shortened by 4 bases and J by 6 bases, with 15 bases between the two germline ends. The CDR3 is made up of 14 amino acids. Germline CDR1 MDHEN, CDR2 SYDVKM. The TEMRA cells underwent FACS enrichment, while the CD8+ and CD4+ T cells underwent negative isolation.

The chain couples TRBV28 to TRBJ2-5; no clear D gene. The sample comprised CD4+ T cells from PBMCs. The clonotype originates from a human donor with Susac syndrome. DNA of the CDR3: TGTGCCAGCAGTTCCCAGGCCCTCATCCAGACCCAGTACTTC. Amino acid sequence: CASSSQALIQTQYF.